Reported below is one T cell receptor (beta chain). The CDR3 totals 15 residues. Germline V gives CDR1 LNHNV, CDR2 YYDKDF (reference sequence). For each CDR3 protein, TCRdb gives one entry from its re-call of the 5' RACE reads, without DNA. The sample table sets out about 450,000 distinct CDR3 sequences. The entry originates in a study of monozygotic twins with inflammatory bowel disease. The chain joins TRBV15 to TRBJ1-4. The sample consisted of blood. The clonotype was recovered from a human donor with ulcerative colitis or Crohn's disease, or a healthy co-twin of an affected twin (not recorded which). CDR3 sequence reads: CATRKESQTGEKLFF.